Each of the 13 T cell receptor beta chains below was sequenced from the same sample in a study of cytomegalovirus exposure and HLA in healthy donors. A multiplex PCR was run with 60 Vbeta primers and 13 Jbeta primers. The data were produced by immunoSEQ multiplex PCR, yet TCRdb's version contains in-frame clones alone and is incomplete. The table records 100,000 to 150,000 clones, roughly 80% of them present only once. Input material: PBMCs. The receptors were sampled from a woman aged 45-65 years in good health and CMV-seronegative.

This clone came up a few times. Written as DNA, the CDR3 is TGCGCCAGCAGCCAAGATCGGACAGTTCACAATGAGCAGTTCTTC. Translation: CASSQDRTVHNEQFF. The chain is built from TRBV4-1 and TRBJ2-1, with D maybe TRBD1 (6 bases). CDR1 and CDR2 from the germline V gene are MGHRA and YSYEKL. Trimming left V 0 bases short and J 5 bases short, with 11 bases between. The CDR3 extends over 15 amino acids.

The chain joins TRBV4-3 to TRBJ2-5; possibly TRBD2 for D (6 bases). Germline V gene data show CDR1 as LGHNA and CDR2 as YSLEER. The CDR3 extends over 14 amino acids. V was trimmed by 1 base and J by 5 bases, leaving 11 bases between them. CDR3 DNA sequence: TGCGCCAGCAGCCAAGGACGGGGGACGGAGACCCAGTACTTC. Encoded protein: CASSQGRGTETQYF.

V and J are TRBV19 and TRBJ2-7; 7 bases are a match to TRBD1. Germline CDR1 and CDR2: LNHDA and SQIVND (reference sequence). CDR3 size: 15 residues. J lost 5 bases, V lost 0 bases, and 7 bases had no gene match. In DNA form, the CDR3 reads TGTGCCAGTAGTATAGAGTGGACAGGAGAGAACGAGCAGTACTTC. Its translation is CASSIEWTGENEQYF.

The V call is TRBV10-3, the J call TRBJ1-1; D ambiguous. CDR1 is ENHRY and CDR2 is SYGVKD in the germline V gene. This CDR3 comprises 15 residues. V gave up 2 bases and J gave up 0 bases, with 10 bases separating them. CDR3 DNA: TGTGCCATCAGTGAGCCCCCTTCAGTGAACACTGAAGCTTTCTTT. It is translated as CAISEPPSVNTEAFF.

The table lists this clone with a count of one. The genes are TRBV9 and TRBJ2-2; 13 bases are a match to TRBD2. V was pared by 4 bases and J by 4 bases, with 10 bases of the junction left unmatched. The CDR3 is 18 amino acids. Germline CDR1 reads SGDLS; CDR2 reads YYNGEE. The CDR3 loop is CASSIYGLAGAGTGELFF. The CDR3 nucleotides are TGTGCCAGCAGCATATACGGACTAGCGGGAGCCGGCACCGGGGAGCTGTTTTTT. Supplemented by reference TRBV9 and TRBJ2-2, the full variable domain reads DSGVTQTPKHLITATGQRVTLRCSPRSGDLSVYWYQQSLDQGLQFLIQYYNGEERAKGNILERFSAQQFPDLHSELNLSSLELGDSALYFCASSIYGLAGAGTGELFFGEGSRLTVL.

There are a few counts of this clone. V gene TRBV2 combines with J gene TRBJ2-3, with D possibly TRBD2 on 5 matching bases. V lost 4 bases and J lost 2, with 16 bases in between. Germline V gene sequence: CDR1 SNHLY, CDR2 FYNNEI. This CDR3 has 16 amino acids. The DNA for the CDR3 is TGTGCCAGCAGTGCCCCGCGGGCAGAGGCCACAGATACGCAGTATTTT. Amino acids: CASSAPRAEATDTQYF. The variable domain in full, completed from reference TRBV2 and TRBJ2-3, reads EPEVTQTPSHQVTQMGQEVILRCVPISNHLYFYWYRQILGQKVEFLVSFYNNEISEKSEIFDDQFSVERPDGSNFTLKIRSTKLEDSAMYFCASSAPRAEATDTQYFGPGTRLTVL.

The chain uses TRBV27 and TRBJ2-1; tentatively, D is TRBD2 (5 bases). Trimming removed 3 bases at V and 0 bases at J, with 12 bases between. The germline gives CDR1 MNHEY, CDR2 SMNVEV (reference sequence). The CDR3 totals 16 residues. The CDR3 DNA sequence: TGTGCCAGCAGTTTTTGGGCGGGCAGCTCCTACAATGAGCAGTTCTTC. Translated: CASSFWAGSSYNEQFF.

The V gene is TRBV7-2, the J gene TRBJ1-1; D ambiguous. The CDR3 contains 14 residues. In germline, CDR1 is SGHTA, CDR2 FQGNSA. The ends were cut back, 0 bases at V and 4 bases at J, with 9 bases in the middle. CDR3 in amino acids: CASSLARLSTEAFF. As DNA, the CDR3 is TGTGCCAGCAGCTTAGCGCGCCTTTCCACTGAAGCTTTCTTT.

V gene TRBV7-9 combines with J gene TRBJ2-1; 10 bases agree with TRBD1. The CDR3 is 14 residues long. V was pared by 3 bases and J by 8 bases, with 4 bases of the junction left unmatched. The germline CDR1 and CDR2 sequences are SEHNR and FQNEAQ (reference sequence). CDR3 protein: CASSLIGQGDEQFF. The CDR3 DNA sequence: TGTGCCAGCAGCTTGATCGGACAGGGGGATGAGCAGTTCTTC.

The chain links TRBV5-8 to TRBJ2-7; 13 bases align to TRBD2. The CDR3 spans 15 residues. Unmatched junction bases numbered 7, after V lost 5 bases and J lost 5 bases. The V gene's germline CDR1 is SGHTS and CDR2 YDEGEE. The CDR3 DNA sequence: TGTGCCAGCAGTTCTACGGGACTAGCGGGGAACGAGCAGTACTTC. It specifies CASSSTGLAGNEQYF.

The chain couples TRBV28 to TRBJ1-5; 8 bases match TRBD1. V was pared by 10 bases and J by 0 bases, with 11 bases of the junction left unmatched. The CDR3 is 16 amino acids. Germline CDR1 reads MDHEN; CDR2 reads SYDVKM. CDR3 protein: CATRTGWGGSNQPQHF. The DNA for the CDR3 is TGTGCCACAAGGACAGGGTGGGGTGGTAGCAATCAGCCCCAGCATTTT.

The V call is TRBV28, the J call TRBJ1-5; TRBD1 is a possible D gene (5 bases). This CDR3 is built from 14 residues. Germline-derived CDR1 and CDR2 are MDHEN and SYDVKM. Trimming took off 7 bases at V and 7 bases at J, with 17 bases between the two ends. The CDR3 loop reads CASTPGGVRQPQHF. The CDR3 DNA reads TGTGCCAGCACCCCGGGAGGGGTAAGGCAGCCCCAGCATTTT.

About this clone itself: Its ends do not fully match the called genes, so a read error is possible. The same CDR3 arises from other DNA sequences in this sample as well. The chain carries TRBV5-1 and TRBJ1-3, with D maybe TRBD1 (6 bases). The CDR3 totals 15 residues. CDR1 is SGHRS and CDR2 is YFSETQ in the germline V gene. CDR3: CASSSITGSGNTIYF. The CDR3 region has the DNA TGCGCCAGCAGCTCGATTACAGGGTCTGGGAACACCATATATTTT. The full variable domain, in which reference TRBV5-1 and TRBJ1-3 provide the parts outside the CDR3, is KAGVTQTPRYLIKTRGQQVTLSCSPISGHRSVSWYQQTPGQGLQFLFEYFSETQRNKGNFPGRFSGRQFSNSRSEMNVSTLELGDSALYLCASSSITGSGNTIYFGEGSWLTVV.